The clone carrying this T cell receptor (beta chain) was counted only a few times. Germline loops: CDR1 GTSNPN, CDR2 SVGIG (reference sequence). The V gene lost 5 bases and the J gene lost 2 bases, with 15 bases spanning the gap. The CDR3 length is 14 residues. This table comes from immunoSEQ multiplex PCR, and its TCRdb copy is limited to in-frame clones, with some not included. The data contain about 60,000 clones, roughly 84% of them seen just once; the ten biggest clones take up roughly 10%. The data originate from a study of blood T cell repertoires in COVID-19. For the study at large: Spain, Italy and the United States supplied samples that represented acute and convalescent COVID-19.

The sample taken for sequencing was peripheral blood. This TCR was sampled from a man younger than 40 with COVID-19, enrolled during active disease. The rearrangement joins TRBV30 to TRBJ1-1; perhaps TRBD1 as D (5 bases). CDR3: CAWGTGSSNTEAFF. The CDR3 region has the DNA TGTGCCTGGGGGACCGGGAGCTCCAACACTGAAGCTTTCTTT.